The 3 T cell receptor beta chains reported below all come from one sample, sequenced in a study of cytomegalovirus exposure and HLA in healthy donors. It was with 60 Vbeta and 13 Jbeta primers that the PCR ran. Data came from immunoSEQ multiplex PCR; TCRdb stores just in-frame clones and leaves some out. The table shows about 140,000 clones, with 70% to 85% occurring only once. Sequences were obtained from PBMCs. These receptors originate from a woman between 45 and 65 years old in good health and CMV-seropositive.

This chain connects TRBV19 to TRBJ1-2; D possibly corresponds to TRBD1 (6 bases). CDR3 length equals 15 residues. The V and J ends lost 3 bases and 4 bases respectively, with 15 bases between them. Germline assignment: CDR1 LNHDA and CDR2 SQIVND (reference sequence). The CDR3 reads CASSMAAGGAYGYTF. CDR3 in DNA: TGTGCCAGTAGTATGGCTGCGGGGGGGGCCTATGGCTACACCTTC.

This chain joins TRBV9 and TRBJ2-2; 7 bases map to TRBD2. Germline CDR1 is SGDLS and CDR2 is YYNGEE. Trimming at V came to 1 base and at J to 7 bases, leaving 4 bases not matched to a gene. CDR3 size: 14 residues. The CDR3 coding sequence is TGTGCCAGCAGCGTAACAGCGGGGAACGGGGAGCTGTTTTTT. Amino acids: CASSVTAGNGELFF.

J is TRBJ2-7 and V is TRBV7-9, with TRBD1 matching 10 bases. Per germline, CDR1 SEHNR and CDR2 FQNEAQ (reference sequence). This CDR3 contains 15 residues. V trimming: 4 bases; J trimming: 6 bases; junction bases outside the gene matches: 9. The CDR3, as DNA: TGTGCCAGCAGCTCTGACCGGGACAGGGGCCGCGAGCAGTACTTC. Protein: CASSSDRDRGREQYF. The whole variable domain, remainder taken from reference TRBV7-9 and TRBJ2-7, is DTGVSQNPRHKITKRGQNVTFRCDPISEHNRLYWYRQTLGQGPEFLTYFQNEAQLEKSRLLSDRFSAERPKGSFSTLEIQRTEQGDSAMYLCASSSDRDRGREQYFGPGTRLTVT.